This T cell receptor beta chain was obtained from a study of T cell responses to AZD1222 COVID-19 vaccine. Comments on this clone: What it recognizes is unknown.

The protocol was immunoSEQ multiplex PCR, while the TCRdb copy is restricted to in-frame clones and leaves out a portion. The data contain some 65,000 clones, about four fifths of them singletons. The CDR3 has 12 residues. The V end lost 2 bases, the J end lost 8 bases, and 9 bases lay between the germline ends. Germline values: CDR1 KGHSH, CDR2 LQKENI. Whole-study findings and limits: There were repertoire samples only from the period after the peak T cell response. Increased Spike-specific TCR breadth and depth were observed after two AZD1222 doses. Donors in the cohort were predominantly white British and more often female, and clonal diversity was possibly underestimated.

The chain employs TRBV18 and TRBJ1-2, with D unclear. The TCR sequence derives from an adult in good health. The sequencing used peripheral blood, collected on day 0 of MenACWY control vaccination. CDR3 coding DNA: TGTGCCAGCTCACCAGGGTCTCGGGGCTACACCTTC. Its translation: CASSPGSRGYTF.